Following are 5 T cell receptor beta chains from one sample sequenced in a study of molecular identifiers for immune sequencing clone quantification. MiXCR, run by TCRdb on the PCR reads, gives a single entry per CDR3 protein. The sample lists over 600,000 distinct CDR3 sequences, about 20% occurring once. Sample: naive CD8+ T cells from blood, with Jurkat cell RNA spiked in. Subset of the sample: FACS-sorted CD8+CD4-CCR7+CD45RA+ naive T cells. Source of these receptors: a human donor in good health. Some libraries in this study had Jurkat cell RNA spiked in.

Comment on this clonotype: This may be a read error, as it is one base from a much larger clone. The rearrangement links TRBV2 to TRBJ2-2; D remains unclear. The V gene's germline CDR1 is SNHLY and CDR2 FYNNEI. The CDR3 covers 12 residues. Between the trimmed V and J ends, which lost 3 bases and 7 bases, there was a span of 6 bases. This CDR3 is CASSDGGGELFF. CDR3 DNA: TGTGCCAGCAGTGATGGTGGCGGGGAGCTGTTTTTT.

This clonotype came up many times. This sequence joins TRBV7-9 and TRBJ2-7; D unresolved. Trimming removed 1 base at V and 2 bases at J, with 9 bases between. Germline CDR1 SEHNR, CDR2 FQNEAQ (reference sequence). This CDR3 comprises 14 residues. The CDR3 bases are TGTGCCAGCAGCTTAGGGTTACAAGCCTACGAGCAGTACTTC. Translated: CASSLGLQAYEQYF.

This clonotype was seen ten or more times. The V call is TRBV27, the J call TRBJ1-5; 11 nucleotides match TRBD1. Germline V lookup: CDR1 MNHEY, CDR2 SMNVEV (reference sequence). After removal of 3 bases from V and 9 bases from J, the junction contained 25 bases not matched to a gene. CDR3 length: 21 amino acids. CDR3 protein: CASSFSPPGTGGFWALRPQHF. In nucleotides, the CDR3 is TGTGCCAGCAGTTTTAGCCCGCCCGGGACAGGGGGGTTTTGGGCCTTGAGGCCCCAGCATTTT.

Notes on this clonotype: A single base separates this from a much larger clone, so it may be a read error. The V gene is TRBV30, the J gene TRBJ2-1, with D perhaps matching TRBD2 (6 bases). Germline lookup yields CDR1 GTSNPN and CDR2 SVGIG (reference sequence). This CDR3 comprises 16 residues. In nucleotides, the CDR3 is TGTGCCCGGAGCTACGGAACGAGGGAGGTTTATGATGAGCAGTTCTTC. Protein product: CARSYGTREVYDEQFF.

This clonotype was seen more than once but under ten times. The chain recombines TRBV5-4 with TRBJ1-2; 10 nucleotides line up with TRBD1. The CDR3 has 15 residues. V lost 0 bases to trimming and J lost 2 bases; unmatched junction nucleotides: 1. Germline V gene lookup returns CDR1 SGHNT and CDR2 YYREEE (reference sequence). The CDR3 reads CASSLEGQGNYGYTF. The CDR3 bases are TGTGCCAGCAGCTTGGAGGGACAGGGGAACTATGGCTACACCTTC.